Sequencing of this T cell receptor beta chain was carried out in a study of blood T cell repertoires in COVID-19. Study-wide context: Acute and convalescent COVID-19 specimens originated in the United States, Italy and Spain.

The assay was immunoSEQ multiplex PCR, and TCRdb's table has in-frame clones only and misses some. The sample shows more than 85,000 clones, roughly 79% of them seen only once. Germline CDR1 is LGHNA and CDR2 is YNFKEQ. The CDR3 totals 14 residues. The junction had 3 bases not matched to a gene; V was cut back by 1 base and J by 6 bases. The sequencing sample was made of peripheral blood. The clonotype was recovered from an elderly man with acute or convalescent COVID-19. The chain recombines TRBV4-2 with TRBJ1-2; 9 bases map to TRBD1. The CDR3 bases are TGTGCCAGCAGCCAAGTAGGACAGGGGAATGGCTACACCTTC. Protein product: CASSQVGQGNGYTF.